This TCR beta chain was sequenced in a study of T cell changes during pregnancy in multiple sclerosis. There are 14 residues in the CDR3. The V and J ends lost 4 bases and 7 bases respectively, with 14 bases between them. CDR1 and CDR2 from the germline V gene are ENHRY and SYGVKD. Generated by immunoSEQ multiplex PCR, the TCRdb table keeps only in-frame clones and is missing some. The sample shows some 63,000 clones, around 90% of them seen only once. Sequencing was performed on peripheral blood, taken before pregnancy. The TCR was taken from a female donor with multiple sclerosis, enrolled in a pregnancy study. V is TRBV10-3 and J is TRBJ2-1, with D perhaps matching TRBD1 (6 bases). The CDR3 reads CAISALGAVNEQFF. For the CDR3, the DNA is TGTGCCATCAGTGCGTTGGGGGCGGTAAATGAGCAGTTCTTC.